This T cell receptor beta chain originates from a study of T cell changes during pregnancy in multiple sclerosis. TCRdb's table, derived via immunoSEQ multiplex PCR, lists solely in-frame clones and lacks some. The sample has some 20,000 clones, 70% to 90% seen once. Between the trimmed V and J ends, which lost 1 base and 0 bases, there was a span of 11 bases. The length of the CDR3 is 15 residues. Germline CDR1 SGHRS, CDR2 YFSETQ. The sample in question was CD4+ T cells from peripheral blood mononuclear cells, obtained in the first trimester of pregnancy. This sequence originates from a female donor in good health, enrolled as a control in a pregnancy study. This chain uses TRBV5-1 with TRBJ2-7; D may be TRBD1 (6 bases). CDR3 in DNA: TGCGCCAGCAGCTTGCTGGACAGCGTCTCCTACGAGCAGTACTTC. Translation gives CASSLLDSVSYEQYF.